Listed below are T cell receptor beta chains from one sample, sequenced in a study of blood T cell repertoires in COVID-19. TCRdb keeps only in-frame clones here, not all; method: immunoSEQ multiplex PCR. The sample records some 220,000 clones, 75% to 85% being singletons. Sequencing was carried out using peripheral blood. These receptors were obtained from a man aged 45-65 years with active or convalescent COVID-19. CDR3s include the opening cysteine and the closing phenylalanine or tryptophan. The order of the fields is V gene, CDR3 length, J gene, clone size, D gene, CDR3 protein, CDR3 DNA. The D gene is left open where the match is weak. A clone size is listed for some rows: how often the clone was seen (once, few, many), or a class if it is expanded.

>TRBV7-9|14|TRBJ1-1|.|.
CASSPGTRNTEAFF
TGTGCCAGCAGCCCCGGGACACGGAACACTGAAGCTTTCTTT
>TRBV27|12|TRBJ2-3|few|.
CASGEETDTQYF
TGTGCCAGCGGGGAGGAGACAGATACGCAGTATTTT
>TRBV10-2|14|TRBJ1-5|few|TRBD1
CASTEDRPSGAQHF
TGCGCCAGCACCGAGGACAGGCCCTCGGGAGCCCAGCATTTT
>TRBV7-9|15|TRBJ2-1|.|.
CASSLAGSKYNEQFF
TGTGCCAGCAGCTTAGCCGGGTCAAAGTACAATGAGCAGTTCTTC
>TRBV15|15|TRBJ2-7|.|TRBD2
CATSSSLLAGLEQYF
TGTGCCACCAGCAGTTCCCTTCTAGCGGGACTCGAGCAGTACTTC
>TRBV5-4|14|TRBJ1-2|few|.
CASSLGQGIYGYTF
TGTGCCAGCAGCTTGGGGCAGGGAATCTATGGCTACACCTTC
>TRBV6-4|16|TRBJ2-3|many|.
CASSDSSSGDTDTQYF
TGTGCCAGCAGTGACTCGTCCTCGGGGGACACAGATACGCAGTATTTT
>TRBV10-3|15|TRBJ2-1|.|TRBD1
CAISTQGASYNEQFF
TGTGCCATCAGTACACAGGGGGCCTCTTACAATGAGCAGTTCTTC
>TRBV29-1|14|TRBJ2-2|few|.
CSVERGINTGELFF
TGCAGCGTGGAAAGGGGGATCAACACCGGGGAGCTGTTTTTT
>TRBV5-8|15|TRBJ2-7|.|TRBD1
CASSALTGDPYEQYF
TGTGCCAGCAGCGCCCTGACAGGGGATCCCTACGAGCAGTACTTC
>TRBV28|15|TRBJ1-6|.|TRBD1
CASSDGQGRNSPLHF
TGTGCCAGCAGTGACGGACAGGGAAGGAATTCACCCCTCCACTTT
>TRBV19|15|TRBJ1-2|.|.
CASSRSIPPSYGYTF
TGTGCCAGTAGTCGGTCGATCCCCCCTAGCTATGGCTACACCTTC
>TRBV4-3|13|TRBJ1-1|.|.
CASSQGTTVEAFF
TGCGCCAGCAGCCAAGGGACAACCGTTGAAGCTTTCTTT
>TRBV9|17|TRBJ1-2|.|.
CASSVSVHYLSNYGYTF
TGTGCCAGCAGCGTTAGTGTGCACTATCTTTCCAACTATGGCTACACCTTC
>TRBV28|15|TRBJ1-2|.|TRBD1
CASSRQGAYNYGYTF
TGTGCCAGCAGCCGACAGGGGGCGTATAACTATGGCTACACCTTC